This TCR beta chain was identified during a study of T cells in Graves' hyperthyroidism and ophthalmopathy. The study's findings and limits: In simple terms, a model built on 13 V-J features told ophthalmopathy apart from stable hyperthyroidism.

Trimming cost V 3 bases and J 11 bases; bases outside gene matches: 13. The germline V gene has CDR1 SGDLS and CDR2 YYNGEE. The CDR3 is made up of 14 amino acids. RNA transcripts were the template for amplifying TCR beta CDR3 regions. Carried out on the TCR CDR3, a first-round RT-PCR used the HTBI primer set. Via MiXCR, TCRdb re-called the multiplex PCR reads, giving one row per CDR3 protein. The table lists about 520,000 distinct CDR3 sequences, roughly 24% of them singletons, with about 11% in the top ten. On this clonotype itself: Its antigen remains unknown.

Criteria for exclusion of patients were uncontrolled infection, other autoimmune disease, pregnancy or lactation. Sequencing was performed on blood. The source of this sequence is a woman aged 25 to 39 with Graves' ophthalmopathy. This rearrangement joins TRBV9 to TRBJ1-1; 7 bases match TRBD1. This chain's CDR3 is CASSADTGEKRAFF. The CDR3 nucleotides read TGTGCCAGCAGCGCCGATACAGGGGAAAAACGGGCTTTCTTT.